This T cell receptor beta chain was observed in a study of early T cells in non-severe SARS-CoV-2 infection. Trimming took off 2 bases at V and 5 bases at J, with 9 bases between the two ends. This CDR3 is built from 14 residues. Germline V gene lookup returns CDR1 LGHNA and CDR2 YSLEER. On this clonotype itself: Its target is unknown.

Broader study findings: Database matching using VDJdb favored anti-spike CD8 responses, with private and CD4 specificities left missing.

Using its own MiXCR run on the 5' RACE reads, TCRdb lists one record per CDR3 protein. The repertoire holds under 70,000 distinct CDR3 sequences, 5.9% seen once, with more than 3% in the top ten. The V call is TRBV4-3, the J call TRBJ2-2; no clear D. The sequenced sample was whole blood, obtained at baseline. The TCR originated in an adult who was a healthcare worker with PCR-confirmed SARS-CoV-2 infection or an uninfected control (not recorded which). The CDR3 is CASSQTSGTGELFF. For the CDR3, the DNA is TGCGCCAGCAGCCAAACTTCAGGAACCGGGGAGCTGTTTTTT.